Following are 5 T cell receptor beta chains from one sample sequenced in a study of blood T cell repertoires in COVID-19. Profiling relied on immunoSEQ multiplex PCR, and the TCRdb table lists in-frame clones only, not all of them. The sample lists about 80,000 clones, roughly 80% occurring once. Sequenced sample: peripheral blood. These TCRs come from a man older than 75 with acute or convalescent COVID-19.

V is TRBV4-2 and J is TRBJ2-6; the D gene is possibly TRBD1 (6 bases). Per the germline V gene, CDR1 is LGHNA and CDR2 is YNFKEQ. CDR3 size: 16 residues. The V gene lost 0 bases and the J gene lost 0 bases, with 6 bases spanning the gap. CDR3 sequence (DNA): TGTGCCAGCAGCCAAGACAGGGGCTCTGGGGCCAACGTCCTGACTTTC. This encodes CASSQDRGSGANVLTF.

The chain carries TRBV4-1 and TRBJ2-3; perhaps TRBD1 as D (6 bases). Germline CDR1 is MGHRA and CDR2 is YSYEKL. V lost 1 base, J lost 4 bases, and 12 bases lay in between. The CDR3 consists of 15 residues. CDR3 loop: CASSQVGASPDTQYF. CDR3 DNA sequence: TGCGCCAGCAGCCAAGTGGGGGCTAGCCCAGATACGCAGTATTTT.

The CDR3 sequence is CASSREEVQYF. DNA of the CDR3: TGTGCCAGCAGCCGCGAGGAGGTCCAGTACTTC. The rearrangement links TRBV9 to TRBJ2-5; D is perhaps TRBD2 (5 bases). The CDR3 runs to 11 residues. In germline, CDR1 is SGDLS, CDR2 YYNGEE. With 4 bases removed from V and 10 bases from J, the gap between germline ends came to 11 bases.

This clone was seen only a few times. The chain recombines TRBV5-1 with TRBJ1-1; no clear D gene. V lost 4 bases to trimming and J lost 7 bases, with 17 bases between them. This CDR3 spans 14 amino acids. Germline assignment: CDR1 SGHRS and CDR2 YFSETQ. CDR3 loop: CASSPPGSGIEAFF. The CDR3 region has the DNA TGCGCCAGCAGCCCACCGGGAAGTGGTATTGAAGCTTTCTTT. Filled out from reference TRBV5-1 and TRBJ1-1, the complete variable domain reads KAGVTQTPRYLIKTRGQQVTLSCSPISGHRSVSWYQQTPGQGLQFLFEYFSETQRNKGNFPGRFSGRQFSNSRSEMNVSTLELGDSALYLCASSPPGSGIEAFFGQGTRLTVV.

The rearrangement links TRBV19 to TRBJ2-7; 8 positions match TRBD1. CDR1 LNHDA and CDR2 SQIVND come from the germline V gene (reference sequence). This CDR3 contains 15 residues. J gave up 6 bases and V 2 bases, and 9 bases lay outside the gene matches. In DNA, the CDR3 is TGTGCCAGTAGTATAACATCAGGGGGCCGGGGCGAGCAGTACTTC. This sequence encodes CASSITSGGRGEQYF.